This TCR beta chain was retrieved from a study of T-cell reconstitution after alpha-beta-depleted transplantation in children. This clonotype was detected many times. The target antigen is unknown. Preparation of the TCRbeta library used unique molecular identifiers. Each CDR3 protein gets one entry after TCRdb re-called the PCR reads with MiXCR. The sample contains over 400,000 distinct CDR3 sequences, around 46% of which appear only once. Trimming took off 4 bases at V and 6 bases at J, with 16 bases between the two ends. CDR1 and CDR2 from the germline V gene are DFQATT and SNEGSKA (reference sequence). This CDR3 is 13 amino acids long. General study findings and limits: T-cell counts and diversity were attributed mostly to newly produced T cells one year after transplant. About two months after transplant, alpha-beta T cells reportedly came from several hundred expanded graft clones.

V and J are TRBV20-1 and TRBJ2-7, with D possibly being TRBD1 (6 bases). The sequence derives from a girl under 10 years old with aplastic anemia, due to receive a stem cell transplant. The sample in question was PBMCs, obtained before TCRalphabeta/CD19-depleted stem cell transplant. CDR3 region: CSATVAGVFEQYF. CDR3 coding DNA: TGCAGTGCTACGGTGGCAGGGGTTTTCGAGCAGTACTTC.